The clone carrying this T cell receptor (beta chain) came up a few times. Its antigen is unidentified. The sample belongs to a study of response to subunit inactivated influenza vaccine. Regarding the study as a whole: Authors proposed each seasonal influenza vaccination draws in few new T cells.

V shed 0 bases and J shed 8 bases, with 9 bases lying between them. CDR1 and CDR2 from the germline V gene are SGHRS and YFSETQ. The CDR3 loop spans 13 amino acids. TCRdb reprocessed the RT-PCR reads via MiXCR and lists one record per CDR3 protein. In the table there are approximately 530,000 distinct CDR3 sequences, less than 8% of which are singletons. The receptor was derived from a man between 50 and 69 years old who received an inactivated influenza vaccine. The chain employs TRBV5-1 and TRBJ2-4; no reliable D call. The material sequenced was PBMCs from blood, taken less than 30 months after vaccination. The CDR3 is CASSLDKPDIQYF. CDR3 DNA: TGCGCCAGCAGCTTGGACAAGCCCGACATTCAGTACTTC.